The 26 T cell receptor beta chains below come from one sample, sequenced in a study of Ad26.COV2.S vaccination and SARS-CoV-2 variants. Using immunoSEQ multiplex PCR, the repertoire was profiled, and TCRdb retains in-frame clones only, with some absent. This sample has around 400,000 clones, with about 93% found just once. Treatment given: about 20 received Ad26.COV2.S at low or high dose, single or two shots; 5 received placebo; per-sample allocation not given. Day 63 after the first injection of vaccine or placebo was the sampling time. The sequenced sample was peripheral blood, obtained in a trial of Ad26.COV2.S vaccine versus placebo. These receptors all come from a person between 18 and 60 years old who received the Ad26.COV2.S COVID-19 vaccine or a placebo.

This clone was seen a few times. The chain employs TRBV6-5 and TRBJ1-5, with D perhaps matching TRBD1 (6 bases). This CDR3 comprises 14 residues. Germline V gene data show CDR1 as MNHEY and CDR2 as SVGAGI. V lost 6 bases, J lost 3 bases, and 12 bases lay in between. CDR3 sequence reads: CASRPTGLNQPQHF. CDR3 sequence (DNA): TGTGCCAGCAGGCCGACAGGACTCAATCAGCCCCAGCATTTT.

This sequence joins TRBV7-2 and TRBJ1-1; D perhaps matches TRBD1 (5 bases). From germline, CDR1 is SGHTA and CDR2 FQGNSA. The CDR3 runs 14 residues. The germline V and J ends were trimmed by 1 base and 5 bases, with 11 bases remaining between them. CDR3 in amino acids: CASSLVAGKTEAFF. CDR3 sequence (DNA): TGTGCCAGCAGCTTAGTAGCAGGGAAAACTGAAGCTTTCTTT.

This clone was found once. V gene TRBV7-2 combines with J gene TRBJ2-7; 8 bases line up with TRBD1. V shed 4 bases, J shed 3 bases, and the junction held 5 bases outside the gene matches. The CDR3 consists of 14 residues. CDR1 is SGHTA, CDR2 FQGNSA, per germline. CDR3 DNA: TGTGCCAGCAGCTCGACAGGGGCCGGCTACGAGCAGTACTTC. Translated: CASSSTGAGYEQYF. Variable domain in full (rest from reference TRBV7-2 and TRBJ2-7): GAGVSQSPSNKVTEKGKDVELRCDPISGHTALYWYRQSLGQGLEFLIYFQGNSAPDKSGLPSDRFSAERTGGSVSTLTIQRTQQEDSAVYLCASSSTGAGYEQYFGPGTRLTVT.

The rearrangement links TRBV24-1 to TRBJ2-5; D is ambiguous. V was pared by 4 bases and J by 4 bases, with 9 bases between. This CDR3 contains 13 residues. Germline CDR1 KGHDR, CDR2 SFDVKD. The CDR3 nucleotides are TGTGCCACCAGTGAGCCGTTTCTAGAGACCCAGTACTTC. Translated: CATSEPFLETQYF.

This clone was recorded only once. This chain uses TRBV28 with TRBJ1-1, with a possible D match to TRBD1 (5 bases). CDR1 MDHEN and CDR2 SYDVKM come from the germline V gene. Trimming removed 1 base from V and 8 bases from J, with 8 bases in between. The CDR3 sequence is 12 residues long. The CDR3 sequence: CASSLSAGEAFF. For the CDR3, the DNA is TGTGCCAGCAGTTTATCGGCAGGGGAAGCTTTCTTT.

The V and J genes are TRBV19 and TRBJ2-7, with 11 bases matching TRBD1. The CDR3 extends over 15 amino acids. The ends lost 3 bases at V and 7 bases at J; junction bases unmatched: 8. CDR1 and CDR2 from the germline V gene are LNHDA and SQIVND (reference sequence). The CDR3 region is CASSIGQGATWEQYF. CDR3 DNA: TGTGCCAGTAGTATTGGACAGGGGGCGACGTGGGAGCAGTACTTC.

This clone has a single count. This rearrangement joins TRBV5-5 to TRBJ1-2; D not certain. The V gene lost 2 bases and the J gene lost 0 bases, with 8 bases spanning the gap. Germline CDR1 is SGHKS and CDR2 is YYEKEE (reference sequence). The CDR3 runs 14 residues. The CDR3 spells CASSLTPANYGYTF. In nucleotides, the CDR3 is TGTGCCAGCAGCTTAACACCTGCTAACTATGGCTACACCTTC.

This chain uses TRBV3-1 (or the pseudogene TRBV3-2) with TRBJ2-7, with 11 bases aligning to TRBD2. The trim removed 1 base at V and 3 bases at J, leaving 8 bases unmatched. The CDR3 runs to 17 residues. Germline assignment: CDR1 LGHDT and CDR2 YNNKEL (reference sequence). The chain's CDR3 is CASSQGTRGLAVYEQYF. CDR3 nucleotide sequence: TGTGCCAGCAGCCAAGGGACAAGGGGACTAGCGGTCTACGAGCAGTACTTC.

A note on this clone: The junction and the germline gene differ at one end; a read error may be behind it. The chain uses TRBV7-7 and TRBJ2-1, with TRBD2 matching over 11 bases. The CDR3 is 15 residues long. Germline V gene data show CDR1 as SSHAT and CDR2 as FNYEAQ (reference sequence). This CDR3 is CASSLTSGRYNEQFF. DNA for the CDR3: TGTGCTAGCAGCTTAACTAGCGGGAGATACAATGAGCAGTTCTTC.

The CDR3 bases are TGTGCCAGCAGTTACGACAGGGGAAGCACTGAAGCTTTCTTT. Its translation: CASSYDRGSTEAFF. The chain employs TRBV11-1 and TRBJ1-1; 8 bases agree with TRBD1. This CDR3 is 14 amino acids long. Trimming cost V 6 bases and J 4 bases; bases outside gene matches: 7. CDR1 is SGHAT and CDR2 is FQDESV in the germline V gene (reference sequence).

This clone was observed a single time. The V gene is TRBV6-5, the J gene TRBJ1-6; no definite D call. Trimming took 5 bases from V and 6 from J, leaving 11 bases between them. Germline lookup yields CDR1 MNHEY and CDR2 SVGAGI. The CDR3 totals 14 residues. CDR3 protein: CASSQIETNSPLHF. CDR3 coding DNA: TGTGCCAGCAGTCAGATTGAGACTAATTCACCCCTCCACTTT.

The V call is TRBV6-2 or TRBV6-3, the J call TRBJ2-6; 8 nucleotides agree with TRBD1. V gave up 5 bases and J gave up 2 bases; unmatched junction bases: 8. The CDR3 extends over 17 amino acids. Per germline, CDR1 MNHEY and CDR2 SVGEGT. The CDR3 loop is CASSGGTGFAGANVLTF. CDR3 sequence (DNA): TGTGCCAGCAGTGGGGGGACAGGCTTTGCTGGGGCCAACGTCCTGACTTTC.

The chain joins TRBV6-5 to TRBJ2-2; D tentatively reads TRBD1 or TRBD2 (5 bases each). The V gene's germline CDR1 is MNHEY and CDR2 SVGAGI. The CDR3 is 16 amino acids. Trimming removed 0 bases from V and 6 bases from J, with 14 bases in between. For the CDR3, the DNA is TGTGCCAGCAGTTACTCGAGGGGTCGGGGCGCCGGGGAGCTGTTTTTT. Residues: CASSYSRGRGAGELFF.

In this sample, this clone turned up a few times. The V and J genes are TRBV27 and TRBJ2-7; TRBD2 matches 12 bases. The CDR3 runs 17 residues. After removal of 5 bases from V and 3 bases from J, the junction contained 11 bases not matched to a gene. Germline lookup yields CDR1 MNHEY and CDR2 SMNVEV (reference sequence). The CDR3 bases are TGTGCCAGCAGTCTTCAAGGACTAGCGGGACCTAACTACGAGCAGTACTTC. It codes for CASSLQGLAGPNYEQYF.

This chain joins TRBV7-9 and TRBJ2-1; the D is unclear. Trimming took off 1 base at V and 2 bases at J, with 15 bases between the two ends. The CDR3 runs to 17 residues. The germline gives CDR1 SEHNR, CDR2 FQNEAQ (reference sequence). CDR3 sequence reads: CASSLGWIAQTYNEQFF. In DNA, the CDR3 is TGTGCCAGCAGCTTAGGCTGGATAGCCCAAACCTACAATGAGCAGTTCTTC.

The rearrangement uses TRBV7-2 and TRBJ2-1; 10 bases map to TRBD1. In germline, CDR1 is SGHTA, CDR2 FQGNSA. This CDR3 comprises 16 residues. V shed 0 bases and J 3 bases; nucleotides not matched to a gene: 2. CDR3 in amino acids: CASSLAGTGDYNEQFF. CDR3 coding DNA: TGTGCCAGCAGCTTAGCGGGGACAGGGGACTACAATGAGCAGTTCTTC. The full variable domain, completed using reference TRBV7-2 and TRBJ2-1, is GAGVSQSPSNKVTEKGKDVELRCDPISGHTALYWYRQSLGQGLEFLIYFQGNSAPDKSGLPSDRFSAERTGGSVSTLTIQRTQQEDSAVYLCASSLAGTGDYNEQFFGPGTRLTVL.

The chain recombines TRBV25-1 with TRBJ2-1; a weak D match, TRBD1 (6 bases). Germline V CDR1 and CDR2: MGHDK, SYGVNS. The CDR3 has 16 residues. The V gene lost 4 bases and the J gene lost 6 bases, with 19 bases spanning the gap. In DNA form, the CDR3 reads TGTGCCAGCAGTGGACAGGTTCCTTTGGGACCCAATGAGCAGTTCTTC. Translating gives CASSGQVPLGPNEQFF.

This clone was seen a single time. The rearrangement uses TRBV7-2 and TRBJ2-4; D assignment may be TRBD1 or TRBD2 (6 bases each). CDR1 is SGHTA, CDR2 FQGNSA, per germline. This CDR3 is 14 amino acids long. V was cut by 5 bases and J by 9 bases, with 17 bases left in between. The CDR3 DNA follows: TGTGCCAGCAGCCCTGACAGGTACGGGAGCATTCAGTACTTC. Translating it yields CASSPDRYGSIQYF.

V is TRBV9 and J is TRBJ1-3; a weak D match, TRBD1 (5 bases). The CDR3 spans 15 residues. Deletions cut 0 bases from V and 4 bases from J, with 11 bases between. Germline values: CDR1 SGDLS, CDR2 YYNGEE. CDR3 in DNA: TGTGCCAGCAGCGTAGGTGCAGGGCGCGGAAACACCATATATTTT. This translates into CASSVGAGRGNTIYF.

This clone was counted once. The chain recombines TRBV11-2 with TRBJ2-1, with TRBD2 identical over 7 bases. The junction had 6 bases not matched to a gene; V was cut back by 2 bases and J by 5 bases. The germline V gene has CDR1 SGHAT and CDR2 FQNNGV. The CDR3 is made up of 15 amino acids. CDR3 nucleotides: TGTGCCAGCAGCTTATCCGGACTAGTGGACAATGAGCAGTTCTTC. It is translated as CASSLSGLVDNEQFF.

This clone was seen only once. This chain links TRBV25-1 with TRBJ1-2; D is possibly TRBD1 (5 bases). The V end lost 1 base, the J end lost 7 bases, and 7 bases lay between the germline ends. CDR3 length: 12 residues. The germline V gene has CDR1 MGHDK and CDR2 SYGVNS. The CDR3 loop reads CASSESGGGYTF. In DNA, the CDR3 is TGTGCCAGCAGTGAATCCGGGGGTGGCTACACCTTC.

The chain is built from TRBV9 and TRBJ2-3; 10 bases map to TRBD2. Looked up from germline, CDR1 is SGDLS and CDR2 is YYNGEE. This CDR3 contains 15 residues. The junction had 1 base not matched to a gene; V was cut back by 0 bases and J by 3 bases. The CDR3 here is CASSVEGLATDTQYF. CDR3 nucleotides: TGTGCCAGCAGCGTAGAGGGACTAGCGACAGATACGCAGTATTTT.

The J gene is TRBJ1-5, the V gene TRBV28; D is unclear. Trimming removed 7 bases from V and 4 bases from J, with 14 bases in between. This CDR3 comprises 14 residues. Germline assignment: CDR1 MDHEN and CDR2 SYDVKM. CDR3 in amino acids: CASNIMYGNQPQHF. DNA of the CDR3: TGTGCCAGCAACATTATGTATGGGAATCAGCCCCAGCATTTT. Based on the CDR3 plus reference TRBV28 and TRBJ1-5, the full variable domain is DVKVTQSSRYLVKRTGEKVFLECVQDMDHENMFWYRQDPGLGLRLIYFSYDVKMKEKGDIPEGYSVSREKKERFSLILESASTNQTSMYLCASNIMYGNQPQHFGDGTRLSIL.

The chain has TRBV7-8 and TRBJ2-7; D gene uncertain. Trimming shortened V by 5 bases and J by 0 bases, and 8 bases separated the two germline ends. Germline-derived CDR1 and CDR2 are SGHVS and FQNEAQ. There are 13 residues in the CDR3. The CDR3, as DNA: TGTGCCAGCAGCCTTGCGAGCTCCTACGAGCAGTACTTC. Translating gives CASSLASSYEQYF. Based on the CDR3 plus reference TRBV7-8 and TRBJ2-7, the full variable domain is GAGVSQSPRYKVAKRGQDVALRCDPISGHVSLFWYQQALGQGPEFLTYFQNEAQLDKSGLPSDRFFAERPEGSVSTLKIQRTQQEDSAVYLCASSLASSYEQYFGPGTRLTVT.

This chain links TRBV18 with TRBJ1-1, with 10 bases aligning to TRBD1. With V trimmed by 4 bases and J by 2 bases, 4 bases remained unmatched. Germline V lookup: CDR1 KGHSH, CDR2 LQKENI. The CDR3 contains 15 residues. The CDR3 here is CASSRDRGGNTEAFF. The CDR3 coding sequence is TGTGCCAGCTCACGGGACAGGGGAGGAAACACTGAAGCTTTCTTT. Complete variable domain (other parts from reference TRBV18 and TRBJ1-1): NAGVMQNPRHLVRRRGQEARLRCSPMKGHSHVYWYRQLPEEGLKFMVYLQKENIIDESGMPKERFSAEFPKEGPSILRIQQVVRGDSAAYFCASSRDRGGNTEAFFGQGTRLTVV.

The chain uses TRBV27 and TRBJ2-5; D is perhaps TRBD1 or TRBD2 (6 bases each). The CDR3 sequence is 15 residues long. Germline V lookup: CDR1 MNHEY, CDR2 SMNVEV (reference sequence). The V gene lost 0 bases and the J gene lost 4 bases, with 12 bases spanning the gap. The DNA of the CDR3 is TGTGCCAGCAGTTTATCGATTCGGGGGCGAGAGACCCAGTACTTC. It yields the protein CASSLSIRGRETQYF.